These T cell receptor beta chains were read from a single sample in a study of CD8 T cells in ankylosing spondylitis. One entry per CDR3 protein results from TCRdb running MiXCR on the 5' RACE reads. Counted here are approximately 42,000 distinct CDR3 sequences, 3.5% to 4% occurring once; the ten biggest clones make up around 4.1%. Sequencing used blood, either unsorted or a sorted T cell fraction (not recorded which). The receptors shown here come from a female donor with ankylosing spondylitis or in good health (not recorded which). Both conserved end residues are part of each CDR3. Each record gives: J gene, V gene, D gene, clone size, CDR3 length, CDR3 protein, CDR3 DNA. D genes are given only for firm matches. Each size is once, few, many, or a class for an expanded clone.

j_gene: TRBJ2-2
v_gene: TRBV9
d_gene: .
abundance: many
len: 15
CDR3aa: CASSLYSQGSGELFF
CDR3nt: TGTGCCAGCAGCTTATACTCGCAGGGTAGCGGGGAGCTGTTTTTT

j_gene: TRBJ2-2
v_gene: TRBV9
d_gene: .
abundance: many
len: 15
CDR3aa: CASSTQDIPGGELFF
CDR3nt: TGTGCCAGCAGCACCCAGGACATCCCTGGGGGGGAGCTGTTTTTT

j_gene: TRBJ2-5
v_gene: TRBV9
d_gene: .
abundance: few
len: 13
CDR3aa: CASSALNKETQYF
CDR3nt: TGTGCCAGCAGCGCCCTTAATAAAGAGACCCAGTACTTC

j_gene: TRBJ2-3
v_gene: TRBV9
d_gene: .
abundance: many
len: 15
CDR3aa: CASSPTGWSTDTQYF
CDR3nt: TGTGCCAGCAGCCCCACCGGGTGGTCCACAGATACGCAGTATTTT

j_gene: TRBJ2-7
v_gene: TRBV9
d_gene: TRBD1
abundance: many
len: 15
CDR3aa: CASSVAGQGVNEQYF
CDR3nt: TGTGCCAGCAGCGTAGCGGGACAGGGGGTTAACGAGCAGTACTTC

j_gene: TRBJ2-3
v_gene: TRBV9
d_gene: .
abundance: many
len: 14
CDR3aa: CASSREALVVTQYF
CDR3nt: TGTGCCAGCAGCCGCGAGGCACTAGTGGTTACGCAGTATTTT

j_gene: TRBJ2-3
v_gene: TRBV9
d_gene: .
abundance: many
len: 15
CDR3aa: CASSTQQGRADTQYF
CDR3nt: TGTGCCAGCAGCACTCAACAGGGTAGAGCAGATACGCAGTATTTT

j_gene: TRBJ2-3
v_gene: TRBV9
d_gene: TRBD2
abundance: many
len: 15
CDR3aa: CASSERGLNTDTQYF
CDR3nt: TGTGCCAGCAGCGAGCGGGGGCTTAACACAGATACGCAGTATTTT

j_gene: TRBJ2-7
v_gene: TRBV9
d_gene: TRBD1
abundance: once
len: 13
CDR3aa: CASSDGTGGEQYF
CDR3nt: TGTGCCAGCAGCGATGGGACAGGGGGCGAGCAGTACTTC

j_gene: TRBJ2-7
v_gene: TRBV9
d_gene: .
abundance: many
len: 17
CDR3aa: CASSVASGAGPPYEQYF
CDR3nt: TGTGCCAGCAGCGTAGCCTCCGGGGCAGGGCCGCCCTACGAGCAGTACTTC

j_gene: TRBJ2-2
v_gene: TRBV9
d_gene: TRBD2
abundance: many
len: 19
CDR3aa: CASSVDLLAGGRSLGELFF
CDR3nt: TGTGCCAGCAGCGTAGATCTTCTAGCGGGGGGGCGATCCCTCGGGGAGCTGTTTTTT

j_gene: TRBJ2-5
v_gene: TRBV9
d_gene: .
abundance: many
len: 15
CDR3aa: CASSVGGPFGETQYF
CDR3nt: TGTGCCAGCAGCGTCGGGGGGCCGTTTGGAGAGACCCAGTACTTC

j_gene: TRBJ2-7
v_gene: TRBV9
d_gene: TRBD2
abundance: medium-sized
len: 14
CDR3aa: CASSASGSGAEQYF
CDR3nt: TGTGCCAGCAGCGCTAGCGGAAGCGGGGCCGAGCAGTACTTC

j_gene: TRBJ2-2
v_gene: TRBV9
d_gene: .
abundance: many
len: 15
CDR3aa: CASSVVRGSTGELFF
CDR3nt: TGTGCCAGCAGCGTAGTTCGTGGGTCCACCGGGGAGCTGTTTTTT

j_gene: TRBJ2-3
v_gene: TRBV9
d_gene: TRBD2
abundance: many
len: 16
CDR3aa: CASSVVSGGAGDTQYF
CDR3nt: TGTGCCAGCAGCGTAGTTAGCGGGGGGGCCGGAGATACGCAGTATTTT

j_gene: TRBJ2-6
v_gene: TRBV9
d_gene: .
abundance: many
len: 14
CDR3aa: CASSPSTGANVLTF
CDR3nt: TGTGCCAGCAGCCCATCGACAGGGGCCAACGTCCTGACTTTC

j_gene: TRBJ2-3
v_gene: TRBV9
d_gene: .
abundance: many
len: 15
CDR3aa: CASSVGGTRTDTQYF
CDR3nt: TGTGCCAGCAGCGTAGGTGGGACTCGCACAGATACGCAGTATTTT

j_gene: TRBJ2-5
v_gene: TRBV9
d_gene: .
abundance: many
len: 13
CDR3aa: CASSIRVEETQYF
CDR3nt: TGTGCCAGCAGCATAAGGGTCGAGGAGACCCAGTACTTC

j_gene: TRBJ2-7
v_gene: TRBV9
d_gene: .
abundance: many
len: 15
CDR3aa: CASSVASQLGYEQYF
CDR3nt: TGTGCCAGCAGCGTAGCTTCCCAGCTTGGGTACGAGCAGTACTTC

j_gene: TRBJ2-7
v_gene: TRBV9
d_gene: .
abundance: many
len: 14
CDR3aa: CASSVRAISYEQYF
CDR3nt: TGTGCCAGCAGCGTCCGGGCCATTTCCTACGAGCAGTACTTC

j_gene: TRBJ2-7
v_gene: TRBV9
d_gene: .
abundance: many
len: 13
CDR3aa: CASSAGLRGEQYF
CDR3nt: TGTGCCAGCAGCGCCGGCCTGAGGGGGGAGCAGTACTTC

j_gene: TRBJ2-5
v_gene: TRBV9
d_gene: TRBD2
abundance: many
len: 15
CDR3aa: CASSVGLAGQGTQYF
CDR3nt: TGTGCCAGCAGCGTAGGTCTAGCGGGGCAAGGGACCCAGTACTTC

j_gene: TRBJ2-7
v_gene: TRBV9
d_gene: .
abundance: medium-sized
len: 14
CDR3aa: CASSVEGNSYEQYF
CDR3nt: TGTGCCAGCAGCGTAGAAGGGAACTCCTACGAGCAGTACTTC

j_gene: TRBJ1-1
v_gene: TRBV9
d_gene: .
abundance: many
len: 14
CDR3aa: CASSVGGKNTEAFF
CDR3nt: TGTGCCAGCAGCGTAGGGGGAAAGAACACTGAAGCTTTCTTT

j_gene: TRBJ2-7
v_gene: TRBV9
d_gene: TRBD2
abundance: many
len: 15
CDR3aa: CASSVGGGGRYEQYF
CDR3nt: TGTGCCAGCAGCGTAGGAGGCGGGGGGCGGTACGAGCAGTACTTC

j_gene: TRBJ1-1
v_gene: TRBV9
d_gene: .
abundance: many
len: 13
CDR3aa: CASSSRRNTEAFF
CDR3nt: TGTGCCAGCAGCAGCAGGAGGAACACTGAAGCTTTCTTT

j_gene: TRBJ1-2
v_gene: TRBV9
d_gene: .
abundance: many
len: 12
CDR3aa: CASSVPGSGYTF
CDR3nt: TGTGCCAGCAGCGTCCCAGGGAGCGGCTACACCTTC

j_gene: TRBJ1-3
v_gene: TRBV9
d_gene: .
abundance: medium-sized
len: 14
CDR3aa: CASSVQISGNTIYF
CDR3nt: TGTGCCAGCAGCGTACAGATCTCTGGAAACACCATATATTTT

j_gene: TRBJ2-4
v_gene: TRBV9
d_gene: TRBD2
abundance: many
len: 16
CDR3aa: CASSVSGGLAKNIQYF
CDR3nt: TGTGCCAGCAGCGTAAGCGGGGGTCTAGCCAAAAACATTCAGTACTTC

j_gene: TRBJ1-4
v_gene: TRBV9
d_gene: TRBD1
abundance: many
len: 14
CDR3aa: CASSVQGAGEKLFF
CDR3nt: TGTGCCAGCAGCGTACAGGGGGCCGGGGAAAAACTGTTTTTT

j_gene: TRBJ2-7
v_gene: TRBV9
d_gene: .
abundance: many
len: 13
CDR3aa: CASSVDGGYEQYF
CDR3nt: TGTGCCAGCAGCGTAGATGGCGGATACGAGCAGTACTTC

j_gene: TRBJ2-3
v_gene: TRBV9
d_gene: .
abundance: many
len: 14
CDR3aa: CASSARQSTDTQYF
CDR3nt: TGTGCCAGCAGCGCTCGACAAAGCACAGATACGCAGTATTTT

j_gene: TRBJ2-2
v_gene: TRBV9
d_gene: TRBD2
abundance: many
len: 15
CDR3aa: CASSGGLGSTGELFF
CDR3nt: TGTGCCAGCAGCGGGGGACTAGGGAGCACCGGGGAGCTGTTTTTT

j_gene: TRBJ2-7
v_gene: TRBV9
d_gene: .
abundance: many
len: 13
CDR3aa: CASSVDGSYEQYF
CDR3nt: TGTGCCAGCAGCGTAGACGGGTCCTACGAGCAGTACTTC

j_gene: TRBJ1-6
v_gene: TRBV21-1
d_gene: .
abundance: many
len: 17
CDR3aa: CASSKARRYSYNSPLHF
CDR3nt: TGTGCCAGCAGCAAAGCGCGGAGGTACTCCTATAATTCACCCCTCCACTTT

j_gene: TRBJ2-2
v_gene: TRBV9
d_gene: TRBD2
abundance: many
len: 17
CDR3aa: CASSVDGGGLQTGELFF
CDR3nt: TGTGCCAGCAGCGTAGATGGCGGGGGGCTACAAACCGGGGAGCTGTTTTTT

j_gene: TRBJ1-1
v_gene: TRBV9
d_gene: TRBD1
abundance: medium-sized
len: 15
CDR3aa: CASSGSRGRWAEAFF
CDR3nt: TGTGCCAGCAGCGGATCCAGGGGGCGTTGGGCTGAAGCTTTCTTT

j_gene: TRBJ2-7
v_gene: TRBV9
d_gene: .
abundance: many
len: 15
CDR3aa: CASSVGDHGPYEQYF
CDR3nt: TGTGCCAGCAGCGTAGGGGACCACGGACCCTACGAGCAGTACTTC

j_gene: TRBJ2-7
v_gene: TRBV9
d_gene: .
abundance: many
len: 14
CDR3aa: CASSSGGFSYEQYF
CDR3nt: TGTGCCAGCAGTTCAGGGGGGTTCTCCTACGAGCAGTACTTC

j_gene: TRBJ1-5
v_gene: TRBV6-5
d_gene: .
abundance: many
len: 15
CDR3aa: CASRYDRRPNQPQHF
CDR3nt: TGTGCCAGCAGGTATGACAGAAGACCTAATCAGCCCCAGCATTTT

j_gene: TRBJ2-7
v_gene: TRBV9
d_gene: .
abundance: many
len: 14
CDR3aa: CASSVGTEAYEQYF
CDR3nt: TGTGCCAGCAGCGTAGGGACAGAAGCCTACGAGCAGTACTTC

j_gene: TRBJ1-3
v_gene: TRBV9
d_gene: .
abundance: many
len: 14
CDR3aa: CASRRGTTGNTIYF
CDR3nt: TGTGCCAGCAGAAGGGGGACTACTGGAAACACCATATATTTT

j_gene: TRBJ2-5
v_gene: TRBV9
d_gene: TRBD2
abundance: many
len: 15
CDR3aa: CASSAAPTSEGTQYF
CDR3nt: TGTGCCAGCAGCGCCGCCCCGACTAGCGAGGGGACCCAGTACTTC

j_gene: TRBJ1-4
v_gene: TRBV9
d_gene: .
abundance: few
len: 14
CDR3aa: CASSREVSHEKLFF
CDR3nt: TGTGCCAGCAGCAGGGAGGTCAGTCATGAAAAACTGTTTTTT

j_gene: TRBJ1-3
v_gene: TRBV9
d_gene: .
abundance: few
len: 15
CDR3aa: CASSVGRTSGNTIYF
CDR3nt: TGTGCCAGCAGCGTAGGAAGGACCTCTGGAAACACCATATATTTT